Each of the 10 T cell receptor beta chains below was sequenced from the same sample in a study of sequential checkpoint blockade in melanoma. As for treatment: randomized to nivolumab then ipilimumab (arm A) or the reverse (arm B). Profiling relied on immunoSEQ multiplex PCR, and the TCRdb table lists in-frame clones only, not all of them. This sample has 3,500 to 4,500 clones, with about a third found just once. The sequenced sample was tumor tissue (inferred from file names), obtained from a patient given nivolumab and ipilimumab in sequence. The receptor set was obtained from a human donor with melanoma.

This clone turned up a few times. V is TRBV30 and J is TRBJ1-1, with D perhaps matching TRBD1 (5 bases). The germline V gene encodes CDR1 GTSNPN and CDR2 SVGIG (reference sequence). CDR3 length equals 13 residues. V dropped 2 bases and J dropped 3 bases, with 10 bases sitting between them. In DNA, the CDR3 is TGTGCCTGGAGTCCAGACAGTTACACTGAAGCTTTCTTT. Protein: CAWSPDSYTEAFF.

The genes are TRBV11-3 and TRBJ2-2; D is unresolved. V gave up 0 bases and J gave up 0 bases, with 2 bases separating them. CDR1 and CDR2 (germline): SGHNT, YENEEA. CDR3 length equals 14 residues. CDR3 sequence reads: CASSLDANTGELFF. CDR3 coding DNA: TGTGCCAGCAGCTTAGACGCGAACACCGGGGAGCTGTTTTTT.

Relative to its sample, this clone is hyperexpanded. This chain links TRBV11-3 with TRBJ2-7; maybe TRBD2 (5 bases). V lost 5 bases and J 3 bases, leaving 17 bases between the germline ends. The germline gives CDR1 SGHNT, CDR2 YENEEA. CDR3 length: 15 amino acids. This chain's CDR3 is CASSGGWERYYEQYF. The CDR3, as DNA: TGTGCCAGCAGCGGTGGGTGGGAGAGATACTACGAGCAGTACTTC.

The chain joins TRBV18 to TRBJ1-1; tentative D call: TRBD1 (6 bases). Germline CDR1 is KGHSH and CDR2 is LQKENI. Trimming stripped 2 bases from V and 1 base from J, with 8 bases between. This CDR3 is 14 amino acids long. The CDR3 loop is CASSPGQRNTEAFF. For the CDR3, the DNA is TGTGCCAGCTCACCAGGACAGAGGAACACTGAAGCTTTCTTT. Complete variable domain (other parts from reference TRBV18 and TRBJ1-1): NAGVMQNPRHLVRRRGQEARLRCSPMKGHSHVYWYRQLPEEGLKFMVYLQKENIIDESGMPKERFSAEFPKEGPSILRIQQVVRGDSAAYFCASSPGQRNTEAFFGQGTRLTVV.

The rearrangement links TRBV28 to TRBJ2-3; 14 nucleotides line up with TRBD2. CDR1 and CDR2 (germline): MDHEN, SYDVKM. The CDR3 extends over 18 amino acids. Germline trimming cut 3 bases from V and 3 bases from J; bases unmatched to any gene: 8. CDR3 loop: CASSFPPRTSGRTDTQYF. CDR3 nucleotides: TGTGCCAGCAGTTTCCCCCCTCGGACTAGCGGGAGGACAGATACGCAGTATTTT.

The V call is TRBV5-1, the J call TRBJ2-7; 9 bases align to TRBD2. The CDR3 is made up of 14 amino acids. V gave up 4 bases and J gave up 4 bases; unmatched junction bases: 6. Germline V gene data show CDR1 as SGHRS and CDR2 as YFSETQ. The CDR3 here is CASSTRLAVYEQYF. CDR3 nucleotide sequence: TGCGCCAGCAGCACCCGACTAGCGGTTTACGAGCAGTACTTC.

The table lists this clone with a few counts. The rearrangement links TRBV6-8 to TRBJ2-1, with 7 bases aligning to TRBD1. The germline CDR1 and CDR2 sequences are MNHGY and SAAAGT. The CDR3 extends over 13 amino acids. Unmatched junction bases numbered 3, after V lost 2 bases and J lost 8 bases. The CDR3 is CASSYQGGDEQFF. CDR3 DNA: TGTGCCAGCAGTTACCAAGGGGGCGATGAGCAGTTCTTC.

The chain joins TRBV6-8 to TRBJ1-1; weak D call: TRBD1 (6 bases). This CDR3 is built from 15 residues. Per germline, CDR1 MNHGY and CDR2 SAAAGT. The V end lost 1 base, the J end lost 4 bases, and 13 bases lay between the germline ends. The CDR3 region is CASSYLGQGGTEAFF. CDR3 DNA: TGTGCCAGCAGTTACTTAGGGCAAGGGGGCACTGAAGCTTTCTTT.

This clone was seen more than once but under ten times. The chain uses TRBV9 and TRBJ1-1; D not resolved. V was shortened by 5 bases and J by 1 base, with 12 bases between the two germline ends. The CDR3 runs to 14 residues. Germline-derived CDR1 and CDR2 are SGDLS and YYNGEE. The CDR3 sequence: CASSPPSANTEAFF. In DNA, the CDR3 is TGTGCCAGCAGTCCACCAAGCGCGAACACTGAAGCTTTCTTT. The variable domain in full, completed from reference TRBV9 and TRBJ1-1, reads DSGVTQTPKHLITATGQRVTLRCSPRSGDLSVYWYQQSLDQGLQFLIQYYNGEERAKGNILERFSAQQFPDLHSELNLSSLELGDSALYFCASSPPSANTEAFFGQGTRLTVV.

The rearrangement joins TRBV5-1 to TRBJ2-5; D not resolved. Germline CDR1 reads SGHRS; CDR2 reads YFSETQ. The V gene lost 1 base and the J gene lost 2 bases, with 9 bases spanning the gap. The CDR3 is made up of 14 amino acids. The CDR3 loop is CASSLYTEQETQYF. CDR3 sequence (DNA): TGCGCCAGCAGCTTGTATACCGAACAAGAGACCCAGTACTTC.